What follows is one T cell receptor beta chain and its context. What it recognizes is unknown. This specimen comes from a study of T cells in Graves' hyperthyroidism and ophthalmopathy. RNA transcripts gave rise to amplified TCR beta CDR3 regions. The HTBI primer set served for first-round RT-PCR of the TCR CDR3. Using its own MiXCR run on the multiplex PCR reads, TCRdb lists one record per CDR3 protein. The sample contains around 720,000 distinct CDR3 sequences, around a third of which appear only once. The CDR3 has 14 residues. The V end lost 3 bases, the J end lost 8 bases, and 11 bases lay between the germline ends. Points from the study as a whole: Ophthalmopathy was model-predicted a median about 7.1 months pre-onset.

It was uncontrolled infection, other autoimmune disease, pregnancy or lactation that excluded patients. PBMCs were obtained from 10 ml fresh peripheral blood. Source material: blood. The V call is TRBV12-3 or TRBV12-4, the J call TRBJ1-6, with D maybe TRBD1 (6 bases). The TCR was taken from a woman between 35 and 50 years old with Graves' hyperthyroidism. This CDR3 is CASSFTGADSPLHF. Written as DNA, the CDR3 is TGTGCCAGCAGTTTTACGGGGGCGGATTCACCCCTCCACTTT.